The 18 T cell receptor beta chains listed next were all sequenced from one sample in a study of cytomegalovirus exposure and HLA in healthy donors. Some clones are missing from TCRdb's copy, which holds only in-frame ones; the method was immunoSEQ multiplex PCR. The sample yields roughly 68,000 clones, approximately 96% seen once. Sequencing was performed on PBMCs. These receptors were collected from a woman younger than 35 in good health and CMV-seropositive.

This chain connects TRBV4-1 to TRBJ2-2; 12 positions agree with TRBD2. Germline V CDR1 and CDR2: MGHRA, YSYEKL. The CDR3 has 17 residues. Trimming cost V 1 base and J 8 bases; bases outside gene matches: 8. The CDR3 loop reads CASSQAVLAGGWGELFF. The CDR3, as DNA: TGCGCCAGCAGCCAAGCAGTTCTAGCGGGAGGGTGGGGGGAGCTGTTTTTT.

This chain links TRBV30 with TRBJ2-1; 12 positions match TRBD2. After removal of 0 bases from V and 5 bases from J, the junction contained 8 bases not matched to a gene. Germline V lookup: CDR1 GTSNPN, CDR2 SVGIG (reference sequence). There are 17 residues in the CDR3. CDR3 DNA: TGTGCCTGGAGTGTAAAGCGTACTAGCGGGAGGAACAATGAGCAGTTCTTC. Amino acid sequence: CAWSVKRTSGRNNEQFF. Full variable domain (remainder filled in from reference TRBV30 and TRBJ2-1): SQTIHQWPATLVQPVGSPLSLECTVEGTSNPNLYWYRQAAGRGLQLLFYSVGIGQISSEVPQNLSASRPQDRQFILSSKKLLLSDSGFYLCAWSVKRTSGRNNEQFFGPGTRLTVL.

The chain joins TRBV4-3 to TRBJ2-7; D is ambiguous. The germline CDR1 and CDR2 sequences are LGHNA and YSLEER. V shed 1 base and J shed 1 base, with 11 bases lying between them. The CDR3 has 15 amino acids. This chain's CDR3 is CASSQAMGASYEQYF. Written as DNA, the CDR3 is TGCGCCAGCAGCCAAGCCATGGGCGCTTCCTACGAGCAGTACTTC.

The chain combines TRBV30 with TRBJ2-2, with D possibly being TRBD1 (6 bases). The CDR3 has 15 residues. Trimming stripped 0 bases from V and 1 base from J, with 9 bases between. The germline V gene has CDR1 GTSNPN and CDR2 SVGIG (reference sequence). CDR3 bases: TGTGCCTGGAGTGTACAAGGGGGGAACACCGGGGAGCTGTTTTTT. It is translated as CAWSVQGGNTGELFF.

As DNA, the CDR3 is TGTGCCAGCAGCCAAGATGGTCGGCAGGGGAGCTACGAGCAGTACTTC. Residues: CASSQDGRQGSYEQYF. The V call is TRBV14, the J call TRBJ2-7; TRBD1 is a possible D gene (6 bases). Germline CDR1 reads SGHDN; CDR2 reads FVKESK. Trimming took off 0 bases at V and 3 bases at J, with 15 bases between the two ends. The CDR3 runs to 16 residues.

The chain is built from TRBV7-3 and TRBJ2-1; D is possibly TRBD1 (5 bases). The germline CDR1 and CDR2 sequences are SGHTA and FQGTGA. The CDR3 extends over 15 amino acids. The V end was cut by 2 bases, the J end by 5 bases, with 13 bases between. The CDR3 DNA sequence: TGTGCCAGCAGCTTATCCCAGCGACAGAACAATGAGCAGTTCTTC. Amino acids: CASSLSQRQNNEQFF.

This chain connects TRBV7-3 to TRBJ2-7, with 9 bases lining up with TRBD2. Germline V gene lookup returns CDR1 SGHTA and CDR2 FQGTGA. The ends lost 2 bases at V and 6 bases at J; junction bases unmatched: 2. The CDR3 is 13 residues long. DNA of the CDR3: TGTGCCAGCAGCTTAGCGGGAGGGTTCGAGCAGTACTTC. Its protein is CASSLAGGFEQYF. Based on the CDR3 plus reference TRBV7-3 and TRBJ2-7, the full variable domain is GAGVSQTPSNKVTEKGKYVELRCDPISGHTALYWYRQSLGQGPEFLIYFQGTGAADDSGLPNDRFFAVRPEGSVSTLKIQRTERGDSAVYLCASSLAGGFEQYFGPGTRLTVT.

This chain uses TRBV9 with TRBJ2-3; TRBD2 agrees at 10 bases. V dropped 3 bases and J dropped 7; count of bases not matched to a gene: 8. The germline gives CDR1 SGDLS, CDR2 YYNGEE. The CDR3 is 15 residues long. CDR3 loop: CASSAAGGEGNTQYF. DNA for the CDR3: TGTGCCAGCAGCGCAGCGGGAGGGGAAGGGAATACGCAGTATTTT.

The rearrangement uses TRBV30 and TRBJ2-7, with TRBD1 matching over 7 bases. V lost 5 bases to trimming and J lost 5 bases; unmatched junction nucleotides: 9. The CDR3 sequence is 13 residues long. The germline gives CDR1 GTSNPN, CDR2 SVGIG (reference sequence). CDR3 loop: CAWHTGTDDEQYF. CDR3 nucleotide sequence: TGTGCCTGGCACACCGGGACAGATGACGAGCAGTACTTC.

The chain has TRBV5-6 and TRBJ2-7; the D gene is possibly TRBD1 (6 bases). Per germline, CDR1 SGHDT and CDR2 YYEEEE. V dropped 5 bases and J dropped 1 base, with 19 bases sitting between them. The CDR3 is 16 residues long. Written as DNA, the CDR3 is TGTGCCAGCAGTTCCCTACAGGGCTTAACGTCCTACGAGCAGTACTTC. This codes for CASSSLQGLTSYEQYF.

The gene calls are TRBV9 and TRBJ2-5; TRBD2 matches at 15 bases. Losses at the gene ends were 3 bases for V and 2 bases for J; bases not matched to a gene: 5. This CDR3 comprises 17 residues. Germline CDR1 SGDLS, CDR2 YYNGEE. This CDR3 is CASSAGTSGRRQETQYF. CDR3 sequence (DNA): TGTGCCAGCAGCGCGGGGACTAGCGGGAGGCGGCAAGAGACCCAGTACTTC.

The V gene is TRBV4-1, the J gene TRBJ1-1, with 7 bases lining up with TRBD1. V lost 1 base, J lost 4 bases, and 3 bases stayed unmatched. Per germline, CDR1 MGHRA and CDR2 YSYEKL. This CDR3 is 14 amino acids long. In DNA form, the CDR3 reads TGCGCCAGCAGCCAAGTTCAGGGGGGCACTGAAGCTTTCTTT. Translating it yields CASSQVQGGTEAFF.

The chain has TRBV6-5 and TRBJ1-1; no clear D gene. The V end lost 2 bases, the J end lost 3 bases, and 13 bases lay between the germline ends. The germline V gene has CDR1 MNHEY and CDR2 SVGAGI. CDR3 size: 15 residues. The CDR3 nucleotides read TGTGCCAGCAGTTACGGGTGGGCGGAGGACACTGAAGCTTTCTTT. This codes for CASSYGWAEDTEAFF.

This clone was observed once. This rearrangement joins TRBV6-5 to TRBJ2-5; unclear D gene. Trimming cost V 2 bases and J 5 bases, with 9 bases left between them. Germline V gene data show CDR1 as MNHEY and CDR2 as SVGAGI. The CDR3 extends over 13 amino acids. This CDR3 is CASSYSSLETQYF. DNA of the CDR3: TGTGCCAGCAGTTACAGTAGCCTCGAGACCCAGTACTTC.

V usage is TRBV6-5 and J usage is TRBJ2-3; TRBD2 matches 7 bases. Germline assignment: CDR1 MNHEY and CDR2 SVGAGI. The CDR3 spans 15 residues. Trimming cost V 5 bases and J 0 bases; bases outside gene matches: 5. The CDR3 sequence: CASSGPSGSTDTQYF. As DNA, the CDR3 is TGTGCCAGCAGTGGCCCTAGCGGAAGCACAGATACGCAGTATTTT.

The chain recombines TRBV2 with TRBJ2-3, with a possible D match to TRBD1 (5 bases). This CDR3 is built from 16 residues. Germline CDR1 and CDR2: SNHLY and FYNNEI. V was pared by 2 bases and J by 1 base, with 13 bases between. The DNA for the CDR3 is TGTGCCAGCAGTGAATCTAGGGGTTGGGGCACAGATACGCAGTATTTT. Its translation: CASSESRGWGTDTQYF.

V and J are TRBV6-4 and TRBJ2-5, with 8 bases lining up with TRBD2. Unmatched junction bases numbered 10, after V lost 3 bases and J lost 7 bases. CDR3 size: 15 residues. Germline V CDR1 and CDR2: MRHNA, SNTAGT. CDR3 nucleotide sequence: TGTGCCAGCAGTGAAACCGGGACTAGAGGGGGGACCCAGTACTTC. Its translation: CASSETGTRGGTQYF.

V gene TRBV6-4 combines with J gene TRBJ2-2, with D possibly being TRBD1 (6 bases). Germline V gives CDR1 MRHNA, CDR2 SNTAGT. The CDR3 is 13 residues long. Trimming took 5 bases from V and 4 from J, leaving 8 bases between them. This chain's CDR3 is CASSTGPTGELFF. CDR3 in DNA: TGTGCCAGCAGTACAGGGCCCACCGGGGAGCTGTTTTTT.